This T cell receptor (beta chain) was captured by sequencing in a study of T-cell memory formation after mild COVID-19. The V gene end was trimmed by 1 base and the J gene end by 9 bases; junction bases not matched to a gene: 10. The CDR3 loop spans 15 amino acids. Germline V CDR1 and CDR2: DFQATT, SNEGSKA (reference sequence). This clonotype was seen only a few times. Its specificity is unknown. Study conclusions and caveats: Some clones that responded were present in memory (sampled pre-infection), which suggests cross-reactive memory joined.

MiXCR was run by TCRdb on the 5' RACE reads, yielding one entry per CDR3 protein. Here the sample spans 120,000 or so distinct CDR3 sequences, about 6.5% being singletons. The gene calls are TRBV20-1 and TRBJ2-5, with 11 bases aligning to TRBD1. The source material was PBMCs or a T cell subset sorted from them (not recorded which). The clonotype comes from an adult woman who had mild COVID-19 (a few samples of this study predate the infection). Cell type and time point are not known. CDR3 protein: CSARAPGQGERAQYF. In DNA form, the CDR3 reads TGCAGTGCTAGAGCCCCGGGACAGGGGGAGAGGGCCCAGTACTTC.